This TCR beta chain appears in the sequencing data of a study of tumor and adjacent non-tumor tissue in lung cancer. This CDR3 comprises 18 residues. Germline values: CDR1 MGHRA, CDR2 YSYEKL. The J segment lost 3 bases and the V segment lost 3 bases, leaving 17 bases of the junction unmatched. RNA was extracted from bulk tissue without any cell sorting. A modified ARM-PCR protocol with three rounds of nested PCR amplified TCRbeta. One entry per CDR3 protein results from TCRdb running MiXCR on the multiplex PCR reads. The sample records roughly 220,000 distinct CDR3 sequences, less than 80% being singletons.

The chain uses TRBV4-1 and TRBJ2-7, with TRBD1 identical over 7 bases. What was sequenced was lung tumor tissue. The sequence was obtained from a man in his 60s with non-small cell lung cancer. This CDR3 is CASSHDLGTDIFNYEQYF. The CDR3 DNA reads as TGCGCCAGCAGCCACGATCTGGGGACAGACATCTTCAACTACGAGCAGTACTTC.